A selection of T cell receptor beta chains follows, all from one sample in a study of graft-versus-host responses after intestinal transplantation. The data were produced by immunoSEQ multiplex PCR, yet TCRdb's version contains in-frame clones alone and is incomplete. The sample comprises about 88,000 clones, roughly 90% of which are singletons, and 0.11% rests with the top ten. Their target antigens are unknown. The sequencing used unstimulated CD4+ T cells sorted from spleen or lymph node cells, collected before intestinal transplant. The receptor source for this set is a human donor who received an intestinal transplant. The conserved cysteine and the conserved F or W are not part of the CDR3 here.

V	J	CDR3
TRBV18	TRBJ2-3	ASSPPSGGNTDTQY
TRBV19	TRBJ1-1	ASSIGLAPRSAF
TRBV19	TRBJ1-6	ASSTQQGNSPLH
TRBV2	TRBJ2-1	ASSGYGTGNEQF
TRBV19	TRBJ1-5	ASSPRPGTGGQPQH
TRBV7-3	TRBJ2-2	ASSPSGGQNTGELF
TRBV5-6	TRBJ1-3	ASSLGRGSSGNTIY
TRBV7-7	TRBJ2-4	ASNKCGGSKNIQY
TRBV11-1	TRBJ2-7	ASSQGAYEQY
TRBV7-3	TRBJ2-2	ASSFFQAGELF
TRBV10-3	TRBJ2-3	AISEGQGTDTQY
TRBV4-2	TRBJ2-5	ASSPNPSSGGGETQY
TRBV11-2	TRBJ2-7	ASSAAGPDYEQY
TRBV7-3	TRBJ1-2	ASSQTGFLGYT
TRBV6-1	TRBJ2-2	ASKEAGELF
TRBV6-1	TRBJ2-5	ASNLGTTGQETQY
TRBV19	TRBJ1-5	ASSIGPEGSGNQPQH
TRBV5-1	TRBJ2-5	ASSLGSQETQY
TRBV28	TRBJ1-5	ASRYSNQPQH
TRBV2	TRBJ2-5	ASRGEETQY
TRBV6-5	TRBJ1-5	ASAQGKDQPQH
TRBV7-9	TRBJ2-7	ATPRDRAGEQY
TRBV5-1	TRBJ2-1	ASSLVPLRDRDGAQF
TRBV18	TRBJ1-1	ASSQQGSAEAF
TRBV6-1	TRBJ2-7	ASSPSGDYYEQY
TRBV4-2	TRBJ1-2	ASSQDLGYPNYGYI
TRBV4-1	TRBJ1-2	ASSQATTGPDGYT
TRBV18	TRBJ2-3	ASSPSGGATDTQY
TRBV2	TRBJ2-3	ASSVAGVGTDTQY
TRBV20-1	.	SAQTGYEQY
TRBV6-5	TRBJ2-7	ASSYASTYEQY
TRBV19	TRBJ2-5	ASSSRLGVETQY
TRBV11-3	TRBJ1-3	ASSSGNSGNTIY
TRBV4-2	TRBJ2-2	ASSQDRVVTGELF
TRBV15	TRBJ2-4	ATSFRQGLAKNIQY
TRBV5-1	TRBJ1-2	ASSPGQGGDGYT
TRBV5-6	TRBJ2-2	ASSPGLGGELF
TRBV6-5	TRBJ1-4	ASSQDRGQEKLF
TRBV21-1	TRBJ2-2	ASSKSAGELF
TRBV5-1	TRBJ2-7	ASSLGQASYEQY
TRBV6-5	TRBJ1-2	ASREAALYGYT
TRBV7-9	TRBJ1-2	ASIGTANYGYT
TRBV7-8	TRBJ2-1	ASSLESGLAGYNEQF